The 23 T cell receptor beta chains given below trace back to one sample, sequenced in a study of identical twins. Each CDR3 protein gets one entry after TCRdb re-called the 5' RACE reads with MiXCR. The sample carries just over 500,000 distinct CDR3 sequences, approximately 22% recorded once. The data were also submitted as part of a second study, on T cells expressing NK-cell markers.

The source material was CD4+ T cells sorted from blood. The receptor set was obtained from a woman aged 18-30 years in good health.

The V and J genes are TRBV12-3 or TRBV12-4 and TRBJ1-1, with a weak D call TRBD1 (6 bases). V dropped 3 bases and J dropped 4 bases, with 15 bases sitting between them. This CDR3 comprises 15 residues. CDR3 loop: CASSLGSGQSTEAFF. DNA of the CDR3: TGTGCCAGCAGTTTGGGCTCGGGACAATCCACTGAAGCTTTCTTT.

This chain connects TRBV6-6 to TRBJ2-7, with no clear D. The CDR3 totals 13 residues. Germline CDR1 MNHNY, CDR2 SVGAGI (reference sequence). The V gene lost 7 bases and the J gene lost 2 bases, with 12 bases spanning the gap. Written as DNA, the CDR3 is TGTGCCAGCACCCCATCAGCAACCTACGAGCAGTACTTC. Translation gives CASTPSATYEQYF.

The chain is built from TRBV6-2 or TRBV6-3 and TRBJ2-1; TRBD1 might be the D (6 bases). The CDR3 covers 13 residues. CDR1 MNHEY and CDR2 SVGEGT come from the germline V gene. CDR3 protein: CAAQGSSYNEQFF. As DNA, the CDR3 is TGTGCAGCCCAGGGGAGCTCTTACAATGAGCAGTTCTTC.

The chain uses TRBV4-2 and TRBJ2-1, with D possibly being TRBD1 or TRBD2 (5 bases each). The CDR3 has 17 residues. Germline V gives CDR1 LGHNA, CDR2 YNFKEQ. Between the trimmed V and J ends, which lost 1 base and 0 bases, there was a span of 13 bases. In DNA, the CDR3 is TGTGCCAGCAGCCAAGCTCCCTCAGGGAGCTCCTACAATGAGCAGTTCTTC. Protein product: CASSQAPSGSSYNEQFF.

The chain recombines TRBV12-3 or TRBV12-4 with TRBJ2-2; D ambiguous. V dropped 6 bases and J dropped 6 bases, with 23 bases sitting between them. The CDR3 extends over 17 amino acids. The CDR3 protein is CASSRAVVQSVPGELFF. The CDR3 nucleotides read TGTGCCAGCAGCCGCGCCGTGGTCCAGTCGGTTCCCGGGGAGCTGTTTTTT.

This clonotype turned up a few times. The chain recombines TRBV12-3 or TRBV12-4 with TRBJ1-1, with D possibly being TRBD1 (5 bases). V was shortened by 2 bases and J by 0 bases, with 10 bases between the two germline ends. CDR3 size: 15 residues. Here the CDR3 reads CASSLHEGLNTEAFF. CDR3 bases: TGTGCCAGCAGTTTACACGAGGGGTTGAACACTGAAGCTTTCTTT.

The CDR3 sequence is CASSPYREGYEQYF. The CDR3 DNA is TGCGCCAGCAGCCCCTATCGGGAGGGGTACGAGCAGTACTTC. This rearrangement joins TRBV5-1 to TRBJ2-7; 8 nucleotides line up with TRBD2. The CDR3 has 14 residues. The junction had 7 bases not matched to a gene; V was cut back by 4 bases and J by 4 bases. Germline V gene sequence: CDR1 SGHRS, CDR2 YFSETQ.

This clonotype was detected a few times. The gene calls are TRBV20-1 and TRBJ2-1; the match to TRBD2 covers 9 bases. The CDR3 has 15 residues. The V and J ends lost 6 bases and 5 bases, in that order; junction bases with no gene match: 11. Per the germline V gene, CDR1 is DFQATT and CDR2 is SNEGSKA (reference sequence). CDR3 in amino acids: CSAKIGSGRNNEQFF. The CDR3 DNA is TGCAGTGCCAAAATCGGGAGCGGGAGGAACAATGAGCAGTTCTTC.

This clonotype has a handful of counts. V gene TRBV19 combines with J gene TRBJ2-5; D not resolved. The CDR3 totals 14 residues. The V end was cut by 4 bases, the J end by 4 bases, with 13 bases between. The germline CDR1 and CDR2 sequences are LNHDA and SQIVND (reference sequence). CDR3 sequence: CASSTGDPAETQYF. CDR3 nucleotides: TGTGCCAGTAGTACAGGAGATCCGGCAGAGACCCAGTACTTC. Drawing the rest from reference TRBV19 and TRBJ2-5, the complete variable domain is DGGITQSPKYLFRKEGQNVTLSCEQNLNHDAMYWYRQDPGQGLRLIYYSQIVNDFQKGDIAEGYSVSREKKESFPLTVTSAQKNPTAFYLCASSTGDPAETQYFGPGTRLLVL.

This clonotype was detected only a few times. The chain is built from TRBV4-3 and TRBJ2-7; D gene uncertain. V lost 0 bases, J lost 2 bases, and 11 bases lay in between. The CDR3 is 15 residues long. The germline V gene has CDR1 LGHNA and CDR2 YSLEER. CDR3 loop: CASSQEWALPYEQYF. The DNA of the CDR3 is TGCGCCAGCAGCCAAGAATGGGCGTTACCCTACGAGCAGTACTTC.

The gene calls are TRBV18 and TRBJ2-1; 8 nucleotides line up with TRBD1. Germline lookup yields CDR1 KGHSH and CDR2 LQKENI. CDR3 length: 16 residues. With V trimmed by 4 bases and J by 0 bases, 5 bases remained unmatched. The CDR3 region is CASSRTTGGSYNEQFF. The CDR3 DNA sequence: TGTGCCAGCTCACGGACCACAGGGGGCTCCTACAATGAGCAGTTCTTC.

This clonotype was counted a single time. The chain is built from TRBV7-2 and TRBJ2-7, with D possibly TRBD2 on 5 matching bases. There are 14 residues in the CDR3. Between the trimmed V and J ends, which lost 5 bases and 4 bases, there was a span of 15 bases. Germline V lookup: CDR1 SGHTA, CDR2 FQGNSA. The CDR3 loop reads CASSPRRTGYEQYF. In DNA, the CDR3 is TGTGCCAGCAGCCCACGGCGGACTGGTTACGAGCAGTACTTC. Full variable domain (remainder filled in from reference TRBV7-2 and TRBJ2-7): GAGVSQSPSNKVTEKGKDVELRCDPISGHTALYWYRQSLGQGLEFLIYFQGNSAPDKSGLPSDRFSAERTGGSVSTLTIQRTQQEDSAVYLCASSPRRTGYEQYFGPGTRLTVT.

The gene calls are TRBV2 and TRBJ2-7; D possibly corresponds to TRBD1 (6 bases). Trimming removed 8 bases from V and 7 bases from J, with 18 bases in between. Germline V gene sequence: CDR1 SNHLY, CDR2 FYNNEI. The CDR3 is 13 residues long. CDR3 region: CASSGDGGREQYF. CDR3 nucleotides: TGTGCCAGCTCTGGGGATGGGGGCAGGGAGCAGTACTTC.

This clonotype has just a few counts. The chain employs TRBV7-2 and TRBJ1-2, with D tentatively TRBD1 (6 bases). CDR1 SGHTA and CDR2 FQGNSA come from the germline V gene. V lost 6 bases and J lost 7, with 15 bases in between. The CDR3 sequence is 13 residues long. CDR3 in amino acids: CASRPQGRGGYTF. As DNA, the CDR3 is TGTGCCAGCAGGCCACAGGGTCGGGGTGGCTACACCTTC.

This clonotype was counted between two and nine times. The DNA of the CDR3 is TGCGCCAGCAGCTTGGCCCTGAGCATCTACAATGAGCAGTTCTTC. Translated, it gives CASSLALSIYNEQFF. The J gene is TRBJ2-1, the V gene TRBV5-1; the D is unclear. The CDR3 has 15 residues. Trimming stripped 0 bases from V and 3 bases from J, with 10 bases between. Germline V gene data show CDR1 as SGHRS and CDR2 as YFSETQ.

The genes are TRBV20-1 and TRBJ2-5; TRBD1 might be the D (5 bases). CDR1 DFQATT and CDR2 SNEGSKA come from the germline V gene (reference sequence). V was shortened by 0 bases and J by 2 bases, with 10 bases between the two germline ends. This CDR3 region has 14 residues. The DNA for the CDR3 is TGCAGTGCTAGAGATTTCAGGGTGCAAGAGACCCAGTACTTC. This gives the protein CSARDFRVQETQYF.

DNA of the CDR3: TGCAGCGTTTGGTTCGGGACAGGGAGAGTAGCTTTCTTT. Translation gives CSVWFGTGRVAFF. V usage is TRBV29-1 and J usage is TRBJ1-1; 9 nucleotides agree with TRBD1. The CDR3 is 13 amino acids. CDR1 and CDR2 from the germline V gene are SQVTM and ANQGSEA. With V trimmed by 5 bases and J by 10 bases, 11 bases remained unmatched.

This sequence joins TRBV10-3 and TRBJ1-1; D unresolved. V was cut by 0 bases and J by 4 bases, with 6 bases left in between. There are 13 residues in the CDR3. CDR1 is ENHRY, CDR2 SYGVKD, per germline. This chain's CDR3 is CAISESGSTEAFF. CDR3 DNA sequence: TGTGCCATCAGTGAGTCGGGATCCACTGAAGCTTTCTTT.

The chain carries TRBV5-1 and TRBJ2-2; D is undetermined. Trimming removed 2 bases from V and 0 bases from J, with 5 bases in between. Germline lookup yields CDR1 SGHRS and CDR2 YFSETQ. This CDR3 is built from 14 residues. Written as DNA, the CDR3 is TGCGCCAGCAGCTTACGCCCGAACACCGGGGAGCTGTTTTTT. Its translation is CASSLRPNTGELFF. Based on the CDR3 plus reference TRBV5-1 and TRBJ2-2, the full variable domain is KAGVTQTPRYLIKTRGQQVTLSCSPISGHRSVSWYQQTPGQGLQFLFEYFSETQRNKGNFPGRFSGRQFSNSRSEMNVSTLELGDSALYLCASSLRPNTGELFFGEGSRLTVL.

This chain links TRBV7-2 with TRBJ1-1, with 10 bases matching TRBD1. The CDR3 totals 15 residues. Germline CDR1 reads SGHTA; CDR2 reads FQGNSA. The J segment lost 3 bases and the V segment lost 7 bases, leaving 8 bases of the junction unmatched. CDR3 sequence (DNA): TGTGCCAGCAACGACAGGGGGCGATGGGACACTGAAGCTTTCTTT. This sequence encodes CASNDRGRWDTEAFF.

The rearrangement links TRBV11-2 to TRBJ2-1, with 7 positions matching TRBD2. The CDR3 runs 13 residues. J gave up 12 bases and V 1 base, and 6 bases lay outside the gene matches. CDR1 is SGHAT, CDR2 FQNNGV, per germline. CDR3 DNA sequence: TGTGCCAGCAGCTTAGCGGCTAGCGGACTGCAGTTCTTC. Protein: CASSLAASGLQFF. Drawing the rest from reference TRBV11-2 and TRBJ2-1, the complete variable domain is EAGVAQSPRYKIIEKRQSVAFWCNPISGHATLYWYQQILGQGPKLLIQFQNNGVVDDSQLPKDRFSAERLKGVDSTLKIQPAKLEDSAVYLCASSLAASGLQFFGPGTRLTVL.

CDR3 bases: TGTGCCAGCAGTCCGACAGGGGGCTTTTTCTACGAGCAGTACTTC. Translating it yields CASSPTGGFFYEQYF. V usage is TRBV7-9 and J usage is TRBJ2-7; the match to TRBD1 covers 10 bases. This CDR3 is built from 15 residues. After removal of 6 bases from V and 3 bases from J, the junction contained 8 bases not matched to a gene. In germline, CDR1 is SEHNR, CDR2 FQNEAQ (reference sequence). Based on the CDR3 plus reference TRBV7-9 and TRBJ2-7, the full variable domain is DTGVSQNPRHKITKRGQNVTFRCDPISEHNRLYWYRQTLGQGPEFLTYFQNEAQLEKSRLLSDRFSAERPKGSFSTLEIQRTEQGDSAMYLCASSPTGGFFYEQYFGPGTRLTVT.

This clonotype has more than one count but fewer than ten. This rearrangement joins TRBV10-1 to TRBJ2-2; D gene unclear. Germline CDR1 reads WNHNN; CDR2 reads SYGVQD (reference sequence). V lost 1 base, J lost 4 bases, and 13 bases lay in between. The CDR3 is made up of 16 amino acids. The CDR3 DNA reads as TGCGCCAGCAGTGAGTATAGGATCCGGACCACCGGGGAGCTGTTTTTT. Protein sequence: CASSEYRIRTTGELFF.